The subject of this entry is one T cell receptor (beta chain). TCRdb's table, derived via immunoSEQ multiplex PCR, lists solely in-frame clones and lacks some. The sample lists 100,000 to 150,000 clones; approximately 83% were seen once. This sample was taken from a study of blood T cell repertoires in COVID-19. Germline-derived CDR1 and CDR2 are MNHEY and SMNVEV (reference sequence). The CDR3 runs to 15 residues. V shed 7 bases, J shed 8 bases, and the junction held 8 bases outside the gene matches. The chain is built from TRBV27 and TRBJ2-1; TRBD2 matches 13 bases. The TCR was taken from a man aged 35 to 55 with active or convalescent COVID-19. The material sequenced was peripheral blood. The CDR3 nucleotides read TGTGCCAGCACCCTTGGGACTAGCGGGGTTTATGAGCAGTTCTTC. The encoded protein is CASTLGTSGVYEQFF.